The clone carrying this T cell receptor beta chain has at least ten counts. Antigen unknown. Combining a sample-barcoded 5' primer with a J-beta primer mix, a second PCR ran for roughly 7 to 11 cycles. TCRdb recomputed calls from the 5' RACE reads with MiXCR, one row per CDR3 protein. The table has about 730,000 distinct CDR3 sequences, approximately 39% seen once. The data were obtained in a study of blood T cells in healthy people across ages. Notes on the study in general: More naive CD4+ cells and higher diversity were found in long-lived than in aged donors.

CDR1 SGHAT and CDR2 FQDESV come from the germline V gene (reference sequence). Trimming left V 2 bases short and J 13 bases short, with 12 bases between. The CDR3 is 12 amino acids. Sequencing was done on a sample of blood. The chain joins TRBV11-1 to TRBJ2-4, with D uncertain. The source is a woman aged 55-75 years in good health. The CDR3 sequence is CASSLSRSEQYF. CDR3 in DNA: TGTGCCAGCAGCTTAAGTCGATCTGAGCAGTACTTC.